A selection of T cell receptor beta chains follows, all from one sample in a study of Tregs in tolerant kidney transplant recipients. Data came from immunoSEQ multiplex PCR; TCRdb stores just in-frame clones and leaves some out. Among just under 65,000 clones listed, around 98% were seen once. The sequenced sample was Tregs from blood, obtained before the transplant. All receptors come from a human donor who received a combined kidney and bone marrow transplant. Each CDR3 is given with its conserved first and last residue. The order of the fields is clone size, D gene, V gene, J gene, CDR3 DNA, CDR3 protein. The D gene is left open where the match is weak. The size of a clone is reported for some rows only, either as once, few or many, or as a class for expanded clones.

clone_size: -; d_call: TRBD2; v_call: TRBV19; j_call: TRBJ2-1; cdr3_nt: TGTGCCAGTAGTCCCCGCACTAGCGGGAGCTACAATGAGCAGTTCTTC; cdr3_aa: CASSPRTSGSYNEQFF
clone_size: -; d_call: -; v_call: TRBV7-3; j_call: TRBJ2-1; cdr3_nt: TGTGCCAGCAGCTTAAGATATGTGGGGGGCTCCTACAATGAGCAGTTCTTC; cdr3_aa: CASSLRYVGGSYNEQFF
clone_size: -; d_call: -; v_call: TRBV28; j_call: TRBJ2-6; cdr3_nt: TGTGCCAGCACCCCTTTTGGACAACGGGCCAACGTCCTGACTTTC; cdr3_aa: CASTPFGQRANVLTF
clone_size: -; d_call: -; v_call: TRBV4-3; j_call: TRBJ2-3; cdr3_nt: TGCGCCAGCAGCCTCCGACATTCTAGCACAGATACGCAGTATTTT; cdr3_aa: CASSLRHSSTDTQYF
clone_size: -; d_call: -; v_call: TRBV5-1; j_call: TRBJ2-5; cdr3_nt: TGCGCCAGCACATTGGGCATAGATCCCTCAGAGACCCAGTACTTC; cdr3_aa: CASTLGIDPSETQYF
clone_size: -; d_call: TRBD1; v_call: TRBV2; j_call: TRBJ2-2; cdr3_nt: TGTGCCAGCAGTAACAGGGGAGCGAACACCGGGGAGCTGTTTTTT; cdr3_aa: CASSNRGANTGELFF
clone_size: -; d_call: TRBD2; v_call: TRBV7-6; j_call: TRBJ2-7; cdr3_nt: TGTGCCAGCAGCTTACCTAGCGGGGGTTACGAGCAGTACTTC; cdr3_aa: CASSLPSGGYEQYF
clone_size: -; d_call: -; v_call: TRBV19; j_call: TRBJ1-4; cdr3_nt: TGTGCCAGTACTCCTCAGGGGAAAAGCAGCAATGAAAAACTGTTTTTT; cdr3_aa: CASTPQGKSSNEKLFF
clone_size: -; d_call: -; v_call: TRBV18; j_call: TRBJ2-7; cdr3_nt: TGTGCCAGCTCACCTCGGACATCCACCTACGAGCAGTACTTC; cdr3_aa: CASSPRTSTYEQYF
clone_size: -; d_call: TRBD1; v_call: TRBV5-1; j_call: TRBJ1-2; cdr3_nt: TGCGCCAGCAGCGAACAGGGGGTGGAGAACTATGGCTACACCTTC; cdr3_aa: CASSEQGVENYGYTF
clone_size: -; d_call: -; v_call: TRBV6-6; j_call: TRBJ1-6; cdr3_nt: TGTGCCAGCAGTCTTGACGGGGATAATTCACCCCTCCACTTT; cdr3_aa: CASSLDGDNSPLHF
clone_size: -; d_call: -; v_call: TRBV5-1; j_call: TRBJ2-7; cdr3_nt: TGCGCCAGCAGCCTCCCCTCCTACGAGCAGTACTTC; cdr3_aa: CASSLPSYEQYF
clone_size: -; d_call: TRBD1; v_call: TRBV18; j_call: TRBJ2-5; cdr3_nt: TGTGCCAGCTCACCCGGGACAGGGGTGTTCCAAGAGACCCAGTACTTC; cdr3_aa: CASSPGTGVFQETQYF
clone_size: once; d_call: -; v_call: TRBV10-3; j_call: TRBJ1-1; cdr3_nt: TGTGCCATCAGTGAGTCGAGCCCGGGGCGGGGAGCTTTCTTT; cdr3_aa: CAISESSPGRGAFF
clone_size: -; d_call: -; v_call: TRBV7-9; j_call: TRBJ1-2; cdr3_nt: TGTGCCAGCAGCTTAACAGGGAGGGATGGCTACACCTTC; cdr3_aa: CASSLTGRDGYTF
clone_size: -; d_call: TRBD2; v_call: TRBV7-2; j_call: TRBJ2-5; cdr3_nt: TGTGCCAGCAGGGAAACCGGGACTAGCGGCAAAGAGACCCAGTACTTC; cdr3_aa: CASRETGTSGKETQYF